This is a list of T cell receptor beta chains from one sample in a study of spatial heterogeneity in lung cancer. TCRdb used MiXCR to reprocess the 5' RACE reads, holding one entry per CDR3 protein. Counted here are 20,000 to 25,000 distinct CDR3 sequences, around 6% occurring once; the ten biggest clones make up 10%. The specimen was lung tumor tissue, collected at surgery. These receptors were obtained from a male donor with early-stage non-small cell lung cancer. Each CDR3 is given with its conserved first and last residue. The D gene is left open where the match is weak. Some rows have no size entry. The others give once, few or many, or a class for an expanded clone.

>TRBV15|TRBJ2-5|few|NA
TGTGCCACCAGCAGAGAGCTTACCCAGTACTTC
CATSRELTQYF
>TRBV6-6|TRBJ1-6|many|NA
TGTGCCACTCGGAGGGAGGGTTCACCCCTCCACTTT
CATRREGSPLHF
>TRBV12-3/TRBV12-4|TRBJ1-5|few|TRBD1
TGTGCCAGCAGTCCCTCGGGACAGCATAGCAATCAGCCCCAGCATTTT
CASSPSGQHSNQPQHF
>TRBV20-1|TRBJ2-7|many|NA
TGCAGTGCTCGGGCGACATCCGGCGCCTACGAGCAGTACTTC
CSARATSGAYEQYF
>TRBV7-2|TRBJ2-7|many|TRBD2
TGTGCCAGCAGCCGAATTAGCGGGAGGGCTTCCGAGCAGTACTTC
CASSRISGRASEQYF
>TRBV6-5|TRBJ1-1|many|TRBD1
TGTGCCAGCAGCCAACAGGGGTTCTTCACTGAAGCTTTCTTT
CASSQQGFFTEAFF
>TRBV20-1|TRBJ1-6|many|NA
TGCAGTGCTGGAATTCTGGCCGCTCTAAGTTCACCCCTCCACTTT
CSAGILAALSSPLHF
>TRBV6-6|TRBJ1-1|many|NA
TGTGCCAGCAGTTACTCTGAGCAAATGGGGGCTTTCTTT
CASSYSEQMGAFF
>TRBV28|TRBJ1-5|NA|TRBD1
TGTGCCAGCAGCCAGGGGGGTGGAGGCAATCAGCCCCAGCATTTT
CASSQGGGGNQPQHF
>TRBV5-5|TRBJ1-1|many|TRBD1
TGTGCCAGCAGCTCCCAGGGGGACACTGAAGCTTTCTTT
CASSSQGDTEAFF
>TRBV19|TRBJ2-2|NA|NA
TGTGCCAGTAGTATAGGGTTCGGGGAGCTGTTTTTT
CASSIGFGELFF
>TRBV28|TRBJ1-2|NA|TRBD1
TGTGCCAGCAGCTCCGCAGGGGGGGCTAACTATGGCTACACCTTC
CASSSAGGANYGYTF
>TRBV5-5|TRBJ2-2|many|NA
TGTGCCAGCAGCACCAGACAGGACGGGGAGCTGTTTTTT
CASSTRQDGELFF
>TRBV18|TRBJ2-3|many|NA
TGTGCCAGCTCACCACCGTCTTCTAGCACAGATACGCAGTATTTT
CASSPPSSSTDTQYF
>TRBV6-6|TRBJ1-1|many|NA
TGTGCCAGCAGACGGGACCCCTCGAAGACTGAAGCTTTCTTT
CASRRDPSKTEAFF
>TRBV7-2|TRBJ1-1|medium-sized|TRBD1
TGTGCCAGCAGATTTAACAGGGGTTCGGCTTTCTTT
CASRFNRGSAFF
>TRBV7-2|TRBJ1-2|medium-sized|NA
TGTGCCAGCAGCCCCCGGACAGCCCCTTACACCTTC
CASSPRTAPYTF
>TRBV2|TRBJ2-3|many|NA
TGTGCCAGCAGTGAAAGGAATACGCAGTATTTT
CASSERNTQYF
>TRBV12-3/TRBV12-4|TRBJ2-1|many|TRBD2
TGTGCCAGCGGGACTAGCGGAAACTACAATGAGCAGTTCTTC
CASGTSGNYNEQFF
>TRBV3-1|TRBJ1-6|NA|NA
TGTTCCAGCAGCCGGGGGTCGGGAAATTCACCCCTCCACTTT
CSSSRGSGNSPLHF
>TRBV10-3|TRBJ2-1|NA|NA
TGTGCAACCCTCGGCGGCTCCTACAATGAGCAGTTCTTC
CATLGGSYNEQFF
>TRBV28|TRBJ2-2|many|NA
TGTGCCGTCACGTCCGGGGCTAGTGGGACCGGGGAGCTGTTTTTT
CAVTSGASGTGELFF
>TRBV7-8|TRBJ2-1|many|TRBD2
TGTGCCAGCAGCTTAGGGGGTAGCGGGAGCACCTTTAATGAGCAGTTCTTC
CASSLGGSGSTFNEQFF
>TRBV15|TRBJ2-1|many|TRBD2
TGTGCCACCAGCGAGACTAGCGGGGGGGCCGGAGAGCAGTTCTTC
CATSETSGGAGEQFF
>TRBV6-5|TRBJ2-1|many|NA
TGTGCCACCCAGGGCGGGGCCTCCTACAATGAGCAGTTCTTC
CATQGGASYNEQFF
>TRBV18|TRBJ1-2|NA|NA
TGTGCCAGCTCACACGAACCAGGCTATGGCTACACCTTC
CASSHEPGYGYTF
>TRBV7-2|TRBJ2-1|medium-sized|NA
TGTGCCAGCAGCCGATCCCTTAGCGGCAATGAGCAGTTCTTC
CASSRSLSGNEQFF
>TRBV7-9|TRBJ1-4|NA|NA
TGTGCCAGCAGCCGAGACAGCTATAATGAAAAACTGTTTTTT
CASSRDSYNEKLFF
>TRBV19|TRBJ2-1|NA|NA
TGTGCCAGTAGCTCCCGGGTGTCTTTCGGGAGTGAGCAGTTCTTC
CASSSRVSFGSEQFF
>TRBV5-6|TRBJ1-2|many|NA
TGTGCCAGCAGCTCCCCCCGATCATATGGCTACACCTTC
CASSSPRSYGYTF
>TRBV7-2|TRBJ2-3|few|NA
TGTGCCAGCAGCGCCCTTGGGTTGGCAGATACGCAGTATTTT
CASSALGLADTQYF
>TRBV7-2|TRBJ1-6|many|TRBD1
TGTGCCAGCAGCTTATCGTCCGGGACAGGGATATCACCCCTCCACTTT
CASSLSSGTGISPLHF
>TRBV10-3|TRBJ2-7|many|TRBD1
TGTGCCATCAGGGGGACAGGGGGGAACCTCTCCTACGAGCAGTACTTC
CAIRGTGGNLSYEQYF
>TRBV24-1|TRBJ1-5|many|NA
TGTGCCACCAGTGCCCGAGGGTCAGGTTATAGCAATCAGCCCCAGCATTTT
CATSARGSGYSNQPQHF
>TRBV12-3/TRBV12-4|TRBJ2-1|many|TRBD2
TGTGCCAGCAACGCGGGACTAGGCAACAATGAGCAGTTCTTC
CASNAGLGNNEQFF
>TRBV28|TRBJ1-5|NA|TRBD1
TGTGCCAGCAGTCGGGGGACAGGGAGGAGCAATCAGCCCCAGCATTTT
CASSRGTGRSNQPQHF
>TRBV5-8|TRBJ2-1|many|TRBD1
TGTGCCAGCAGCTTGGTACAGGGGCCGCGCAATGAGCAGTTCTTC
CASSLVQGPRNEQFF
>TRBV27|TRBJ2-7|NA|TRBD1
TGTGCCAGCAGTTTAGGCAGGGGGCGCGGGAACGAGCAGTACTTC
CASSLGRGRGNEQYF
>TRBV7-9|TRBJ1-1|many|NA
TGTGCCAGCAGCCCCCTGGCAGACACTGAAGCTTTCTTT
CASSPLADTEAFF
>TRBV7-3|TRBJ2-2|many|NA
TGTGCCAGCAGCTTGCAGGGCAGGGAGCTGTTTTTT
CASSLQGRELFF
>TRBV27|TRBJ2-1|medium-sized|NA
TGTGCCAGCGGCAAATGGGGTTCCTACAATGAGCAGTTCTTC
CASGKWGSYNEQFF
>TRBV29-1|TRBJ2-3|many|NA
TGCAGCGTTGAAGTGGGTCATTTT
CSVEVGHF
>TRBV25-1|TRBJ1-4|NA|NA
TGTGCCAGCAGTGAACGCGGCTCTAAAATTGCAACTAATGAAAAACTGTTTTTT
CASSERGSKIATNEKLFF
>TRBV7-9|TRBJ2-3|many|NA
TGTGCCAGCAGCTTGATTTCCGGCACAGATACGCAGTATTTT
CASSLISGTDTQYF
>TRBV6-2/TRBV6-3|TRBJ2-1|many|TRBD2
TGTGCCAGCAGAACTAGCGGGAGTATCTATGAGCAGTTCTTC
CASRTSGSIYEQFF
>TRBV19|TRBJ1-1|few|TRBD1
TGTGCCAGTAGTATAGGCTGGGGACAGGGGGTACTGAACACTGAAGCTTTCTTT
CASSIGWGQGVLNTEAFF